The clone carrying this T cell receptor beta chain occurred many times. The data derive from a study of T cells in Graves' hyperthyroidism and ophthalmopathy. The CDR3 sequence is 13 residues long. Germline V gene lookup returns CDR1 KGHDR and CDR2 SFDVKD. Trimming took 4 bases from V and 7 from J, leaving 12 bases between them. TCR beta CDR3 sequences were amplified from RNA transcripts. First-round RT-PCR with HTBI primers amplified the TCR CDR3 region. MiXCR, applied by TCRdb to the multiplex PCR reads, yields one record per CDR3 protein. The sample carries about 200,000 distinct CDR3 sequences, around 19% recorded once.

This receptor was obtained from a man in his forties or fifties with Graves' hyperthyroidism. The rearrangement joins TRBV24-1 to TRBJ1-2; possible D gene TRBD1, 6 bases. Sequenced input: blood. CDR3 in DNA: TGTGCCACCAGTGACCGCTCAGGGGTTGGCTACACCTTC. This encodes CATSDRSGVGYTF.